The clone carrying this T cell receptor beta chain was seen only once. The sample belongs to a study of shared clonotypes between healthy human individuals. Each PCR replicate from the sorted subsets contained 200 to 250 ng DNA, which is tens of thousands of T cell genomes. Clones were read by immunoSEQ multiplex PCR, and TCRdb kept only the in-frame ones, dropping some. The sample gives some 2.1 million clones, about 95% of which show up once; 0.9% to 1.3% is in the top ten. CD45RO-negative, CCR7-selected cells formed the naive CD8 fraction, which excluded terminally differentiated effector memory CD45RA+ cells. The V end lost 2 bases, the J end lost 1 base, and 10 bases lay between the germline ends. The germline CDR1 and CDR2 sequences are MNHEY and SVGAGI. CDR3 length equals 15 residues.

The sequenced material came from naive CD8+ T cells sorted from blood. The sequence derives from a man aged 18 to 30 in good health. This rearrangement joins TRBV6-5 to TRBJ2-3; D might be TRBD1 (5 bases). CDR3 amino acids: CASSYDSTGTDTQYF. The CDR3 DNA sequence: TGTGCCAGCAGTTACGACAGTACTGGCACAGATACGCAGTATTTT.